A selection of T cell receptor beta chains follows, all from one sample in a study of T cell repertoires in cytomegalovirus infection. TCRdb reprocessed the reads via MiXCR and lists one record per CDR3 protein. Of some 400,000 distinct CDR3 sequences listed, around a sixth are singletons. The specimen was PBMCs. The receptors were sampled from a human donor in good health (CMV status not recorded). Some clones in this sample may be carry-over from other donors' samples. Both conserved end residues are part of each CDR3. A D gene is named only where the DNA matches it firmly. Not all rows give a size; the values are once, few, many and, for expanded clones, a class.

TRBV7-3	TRBJ2-4	NA	NA	CASTGRGSGVQYF	TGTGCCAGCACCGGTAGGGGGAGCGGTGTTCAGTACTTC
TRBV6-1	TRBJ2-5	many	TRBD2	CASRGSGTQETQYF	TGTGCCAGCAGGGGTAGCGGGACCCAAGAGACCCAGTACTTC
TRBV10-3	TRBJ1-5	NA	NA	CAINSLREKPQHF	TGTGCCATAAACTCGCTAAGGGAGAAGCCCCAGCATTTT
TRBV4-3	TRBJ2-1	many	NA	CASSHLGNNEQFF	TGTGCCAGCAGCCACTTGGGGAACAATGAGCAGTTCTTC
TRBV4-3	TRBJ2-3	few	TRBD2	CASSQDFTRASGRGADTQYF	TGCGCCAGCAGCCAAGATTTTACCCGAGCTAGCGGGAGGGGTGCAGATACGCAGTATTTT
TRBV7-9	TRBJ2-3	few	NA	CASSFGQFPDTQYF	TGTGCCAGCAGCTTCGGACAGTTCCCAGATACGCAGTATTTT
TRBV7-4	TRBJ2-2	NA	NA	CASTIQGSNTGELFF	TGTGCCAGCACCATACAGGGATCGAACACCGGGGAGCTGTTTTTT
TRBV24-1	TRBJ1-5	few	NA	CATSDVSNQPQHF	TGTGCCACCAGTGATGTGTCGAATCAGCCCCAGCATTTT
TRBV7-2	TRBJ1-2	many	NA	CASSLMRYGYTF	TGTGCCAGCAGCTTAATGCGATATGGCTACACCTTC
TRBV7-8	TRBJ1-5	NA	NA	CASSLSGFNQPQHF	TGTGCCAGCAGCCTCAGTGGATTCAATCAGCCCCAGCATTTT
TRBV2	TRBJ1-3	few	NA	CASHNDRSSGNTIYF	TGTGCCTCCCACAACGATAGGAGCTCTGGAAACACCATATATTTT
TRBV6-1	TRBJ2-7	many	TRBD1	CASSRDRASEEQYF	TGTGCCAGCAGTCGGGACAGGGCGTCTGAGGAGCAGTACTTC
TRBV7-2	TRBJ2-7	many	NA	CASSLSHSGHYEQYF	TGTGCCAGCAGCTTATCCCATAGCGGTCACTACGAGCAGTACTTC
TRBV7-8	TRBJ2-7	many	NA	CASSLWSGAVGEQYF	TGTGCCAGCAGCTTATGGTCGGGGGCGGTCGGCGAGCAGTACTTC
TRBV6-2/TRBV6-3	TRBJ2-7	many	NA	CASSYREGRKYF	TGTGCCAGCAGTTACAGGGAAGGACGGAAGTACTTC
TRBV7-9	TRBJ2-2	many	NA	CASSFWASSTGELFF	TGTGCCAGCAGCTTTTGGGCTAGCTCGACCGGGGAGCTGTTTTTT
TRBV7-8	TRBJ1-1	many	NA	CASSPSKAHTEAFF	TGTGCCAGCAGCCCATCCAAAGCGCACACTGAAGCTTTCTTT
TRBV7-6	TRBJ2-5	many	TRBD2	CASSPRLAGAETQYF	TGTGCCAGCAGCCCGAGACTAGCGGGGGCAGAGACCCAGTACTTC
TRBV20-1	TRBJ2-3	NA	NA	CSARDLGGYPDTQYF	TGCAGTGCTAGAGATCTCGGCGGATATCCAGATACGCAGTATTTT
TRBV15	TRBJ2-1	few	NA	CATSRGVEQFF	TGTGCCACCAGCAGAGGGGTTGAGCAGTTCTTC
TRBV7-2	TRBJ1-2	many	TRBD1	CASSPGTGLGYGYTF	TGTGCCAGCAGCCCCGGGACAGGGCTCGGCTATGGCTACACCTTC
TRBV20-1	TRBJ1-6	few	NA	CSARDLRDSPLHF	TGCAGTGCTAGAGATCTGAGGGATTCACCCCTCCACTTT
TRBV10-2	TRBJ1-4	NA	NA	CASRSGETNEKLFF	TGCGCCAGCCGCTCGGGGGAAACTAATGAAAAACTGTTTTTT
TRBV6-5	TRBJ2-7	NA	TRBD1	CASSAGTGKKSGQYF	TGTGCCAGCAGCGCCGGGACAGGGAAAAAGTCGGGGCAGTACTTC
TRBV12-3/TRBV12-4	TRBJ2-5	few	TRBD2	CASIVAGGASETQYF	TGTGCCAGCATAGTGGCGGGAGGGGCGTCCGAGACCCAGTACTTC
TRBV12-3/TRBV12-4	TRBJ2-7	few	NA	CASSLRLVEQYF	TGTGCCAGCAGTTTACGACTGGTCGAGCAGTACTTC
TRBV4-3	TRBJ2-3	NA	NA	CASSQVKVGTQYF	TGCGCCAGCAGCCAAGTAAAAGTGGGTACGCAGTATTTT
TRBV5-6	TRBJ2-1	NA	NA	CASSLAIQTGFAYNEQFF	TGTGCCAGCAGCTTGGCCATACAAACAGGGTTCGCCTACAATGAGCAGTTCTTC
TRBV6-6	TRBJ1-3	NA	TRBD1	CASSSGGGAVGNTIYF	TGTGCCAGCAGTTCAGGAGGGGGCGCGGTTGGAAACACCATATATTTT
TRBV20-1	TRBJ1-1	few	TRBD1	CSARQGAAEAFF	TGCAGTGCTAGACAGGGGGCCGCTGAAGCTTTCTTT
TRBV7-6	TRBJ2-3	many	TRBD2	CASSARTSGMTDTQYF	TGTGCCAGCAGCGCCCGGACTAGCGGGATGACAGATACGCAGTATTTT
TRBV11-2	TRBJ1-4	few	TRBD1	CASSLSPGGAANEKLFF	TGTGCCAGCAGCTTATCACCAGGGGGAGCAGCTAATGAAAAACTGTTTTTT
TRBV2	TRBJ1-1	few	TRBD1	CASRETGAGIAEAFF	TGTGCCAGCAGAGAAACAGGGGCCGGGATTGCTGAAGCTTTCTTT
TRBV5-1	TRBJ1-1	NA	TRBD1	CASSLPGQGTEAFF	TGCGCCAGCAGCCTTCCGGGACAGGGCACTGAAGCTTTCTTT
TRBV7-2	TRBJ2-3	many	TRBD1	CASSPIRTGGFADTQYF	TGTGCCAGCAGCCCTATCAGGACAGGGGGCTTCGCAGATACGCAGTATTTT
TRBV11-3	TRBJ2-1	NA	NA	CASSTTTSYNEQFF	TGTGCCAGCAGCACGACGACTTCCTACAATGAGCAGTTCTTC
TRBV7-9	TRBJ1-1	few	NA	CASSPQVGGGTEAFF	TGTGCCAGCAGCCCCCAAGTAGGAGGGGGGACTGAAGCTTTCTTT
TRBV12-3/TRBV12-4	TRBJ1-6	once	NA	CASSLNQRDSPLHF	TGTGCCAGCAGTTTAAACCAGCGGGATTCACCCCTCCACTTT
TRBV5-6	TRBJ2-4	few	NA	CASSATDKNIQYF	TGTGCCAGCAGCGCGACTGATAAAAACATTCAGTACTTC
TRBV6-2/TRBV6-3	TRBJ2-7	NA	NA	CASGGKWSARSEQYF	TGTGCCAGCGGCGGAAAATGGTCGGCAAGAAGCGAGCAGTACTTC
TRBV5-3	TRBJ2-5	NA	NA	CASSLEGGGTQYF	TGTGCCAGCAGCTTGGAGGGGGGGGGGACCCAGTACTTC
TRBV7-4	TRBJ2-2	NA	NA	CASSLKSVGTGELFF	TGTGCCAGCAGCCTAAAGTCAGTCGGCACCGGGGAGCTGTTTTTT
TRBV20-1	TRBJ2-7	NA	NA	CSARDLQSLSLYEQYF	TGCAGTGCTAGAGATTTACAGAGCCTTTCCCTTTACGAGCAGTACTTC
TRBV29-1	TRBJ1-1	few	NA	CSVALPRGAGFRPPFF	TGCAGCGTTGCCCTTCCCCGGGGGGCAGGCTTTCGGCCGCCTTTCTTT